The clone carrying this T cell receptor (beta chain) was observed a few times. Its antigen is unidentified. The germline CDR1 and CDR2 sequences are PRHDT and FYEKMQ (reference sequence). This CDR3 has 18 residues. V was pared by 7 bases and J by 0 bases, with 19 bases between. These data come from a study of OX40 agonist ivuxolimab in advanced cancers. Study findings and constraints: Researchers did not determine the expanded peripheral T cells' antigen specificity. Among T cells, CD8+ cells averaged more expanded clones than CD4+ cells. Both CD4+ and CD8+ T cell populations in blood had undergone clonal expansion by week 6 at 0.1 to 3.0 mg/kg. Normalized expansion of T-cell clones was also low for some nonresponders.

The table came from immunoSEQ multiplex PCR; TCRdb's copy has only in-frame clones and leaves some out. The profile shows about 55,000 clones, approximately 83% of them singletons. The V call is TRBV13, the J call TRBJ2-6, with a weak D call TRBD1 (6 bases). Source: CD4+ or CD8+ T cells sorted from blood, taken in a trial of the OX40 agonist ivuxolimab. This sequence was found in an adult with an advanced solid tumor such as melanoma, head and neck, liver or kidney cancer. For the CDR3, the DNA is TGTGCCAGCACCCCTGGGGGCCAGGGAAGCTCTGGGGCCAACGTCCTGACTTTC. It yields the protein CASTPGGQGSSGANVLTF.